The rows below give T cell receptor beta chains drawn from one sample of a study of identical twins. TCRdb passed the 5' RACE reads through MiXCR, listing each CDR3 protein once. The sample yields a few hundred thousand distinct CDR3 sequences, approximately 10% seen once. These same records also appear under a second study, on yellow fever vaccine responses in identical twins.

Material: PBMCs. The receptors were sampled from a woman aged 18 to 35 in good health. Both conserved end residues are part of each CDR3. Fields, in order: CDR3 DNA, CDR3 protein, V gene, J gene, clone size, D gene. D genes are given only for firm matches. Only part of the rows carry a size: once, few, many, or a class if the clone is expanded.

CDR3 DNA: TGCGCCAGCAGCGGAAGCGGTAATCACAATGAGCAGTTCTTC
CDR3 protein: CASSGSGNHNEQFF
V gene: TRBV5-1
J gene: TRBJ2-1
clone size: few
D gene: NA

CDR3 DNA: TGCAGCGTTGACACGGGGAACACCGGGGAGCTGTTTTTT
CDR3 protein: CSVDTGNTGELFF
V gene: TRBV29-1
J gene: TRBJ2-2
clone size: NA
D gene: NA

CDR3 DNA: TGCGCCAGCAGCCAAGGAACGAGAGAGACCCAGTACTTC
CDR3 protein: CASSQGTRETQYF
V gene: TRBV4-1
J gene: TRBJ2-5
clone size: many
D gene: NA

CDR3 DNA: TGTGCCAGCAGCGTCCCCGGGGGTGGGACCTACAATGAGCAGTTCTTC
CDR3 protein: CASSVPGGGTYNEQFF
V gene: TRBV7-9
J gene: TRBJ2-1
clone size: NA
D gene: NA

CDR3 DNA: TGTGCCAGCAGAGACGGAGGGAGGTCCTACGAGCAGTACTTC
CDR3 protein: CASRDGGRSYEQYF
V gene: TRBV6-2/TRBV6-3
J gene: TRBJ2-7
clone size: many
D gene: NA

CDR3 DNA: TGTGCCAGCTCACCCACCGGGACTAGCGGGAGTAGTGGCTACAATGAGCAGTTCTTC
CDR3 protein: CASSPTGTSGSSGYNEQFF
V gene: TRBV18
J gene: TRBJ2-1
clone size: few
D gene: TRBD2

CDR3 DNA: TGTGCCAGCAGCTTAGCCGGGGGTGAACTCGCGAACTATGGCTACACCTTC
CDR3 protein: CASSLAGGELANYGYTF
V gene: TRBV7-9
J gene: TRBJ1-2
clone size: many
D gene: NA

CDR3 DNA: TGTGCCAGCAGCCAAAGTTATATCGAGCAGTTCTTC
CDR3 protein: CASSQSYIEQFF
V gene: TRBV16
J gene: TRBJ2-1
clone size: few
D gene: NA

CDR3 DNA: TGTGCCACCAGCCGTACACCCCGGGGGGGCCAAGAGACCCAGTACTTC
CDR3 protein: CATSRTPRGGQETQYF
V gene: TRBV15
J gene: TRBJ2-5
clone size: NA
D gene: TRBD2

CDR3 DNA: TGTGCCAGCAGCGAAGACACGAGCTCCTACAATGAGCAGTTCTTC
CDR3 protein: CASSEDTSSYNEQFF
V gene: TRBV3-1
J gene: TRBJ2-1
clone size: NA
D gene: NA

CDR3 DNA: TGTGCCAGCAGTTTACGGCAGTCCGATCAGCCCCAGCATTTT
CDR3 protein: CASSLRQSDQPQHF
V gene: TRBV12-3/TRBV12-4
J gene: TRBJ1-5
clone size: many
D gene: NA

CDR3 DNA: TGTGCCAGCGTTTCGGCCGGGCGGGACCACGAGCAGTACTTC
CDR3 protein: CASVSAGRDHEQYF
V gene: TRBV25-1
J gene: TRBJ2-7
clone size: few
D gene: NA